This TCR beta chain comes out of a study of blood T cell repertoires in COVID-19. Overall study context: PBMCs, B-cell-depleted T cells, or T cells provided the cDNA or gDNA that made up the material.

Authors' methods: For nucleated cells, counts were estimated from reference gene primer amplification. Assay: immunoSEQ multiplex PCR; the TCRdb copy retains only in-frame clones and omits some. That table furnishes V, J and clone size, whereas the DNA furnished D and trimming. Counted here are some 130,000 clones, approximately 90% occurring once; the ten biggest clones make up under 13%. The CDR3 consists of 15 residues. Germline V gene data show CDR1 as SGHAT and CDR2 as FQNNGV. V trimming: 5 bases; J trimming: 4 bases; junction bases outside the gene matches: 11. Input material: peripheral blood. This chain connects TRBV11-2 to TRBJ2-7; 7 positions agree with TRBD1. The origin of this receptor is a man aged 45-60 years with acute or convalescent COVID-19. CDR3 protein: CASSKHLRTGYEQYF. CDR3 DNA sequence: TGTGCCAGCAGCAAACACCTACGGACAGGTTACGAGCAGTACTTC.